Listed here are 11 T cell receptor beta chains from one sample, sequenced in a study of STAT5B mutations in CD4+ large granular lymphocyte leukemia (dated 2022 in TCRdb). The library was made by the immunoSEQ multiplex PCR assay. TCRdb mirrors the immuneACCESS table, restricted to in-frame sequences. Some clones are absent from its copies; in checked studies, under half trace to an unresolved V gene, and the reason for the others is unknown. For this sample the table gives tens of thousands of clones, of which about three quarters were detected only once. The top ten constitute about 1% of the sample. Specimen: CD4+ T cells from blood buffy coats. The receptors originated from a human donor in good health.

This clone was found a few times. The chain recombines TRBV11-2 with TRBJ1-1; 10 bases line up with TRBD1. The CDR3 spans 17 residues. CDR1 is SGHAT and CDR2 is FQNNGV in the germline V gene. J gave up 1 base and V 5 bases, and 10 bases lay outside the gene matches. The CDR3 nucleotides read TGTGCCAGCAGCAGAGGGACAGGGGTTGGACAGAACACTGAAGCTTTCTTT. It encodes CASSRGTGVGQNTEAFF.

The V gene is TRBV2, the J gene TRBJ2-2; a possible D gene is TRBD1 (6 bases). The germline CDR1 and CDR2 sequences are SNHLY and FYNNEI. Trimming removed 5 bases from V and 2 bases from J, with 15 bases in between. This CDR3 has 16 residues. The CDR3 sequence: CASSIRQALNTGELFF. The CDR3 coding sequence is TGTGCCAGCAGTATTCGACAGGCCCTAAACACCGGGGAGCTGTTTTTT. Complete variable domain (other parts from reference TRBV2 and TRBJ2-2): EPEVTQTPSHQVTQMGQEVILRCVPISNHLYFYWYRQILGQKVEFLVSFYNNEISEKSEIFDDQFSVERPDGSNFTLKIRSTKLEDSAMYFCASSIRQALNTGELFFGEGSRLTVL.

V gene TRBV7-6 combines with J gene TRBJ2-1; D call uncertain. This CDR3 has 14 residues. Trimming cost V 1 base and J 6 bases, with 10 bases left between them. Germline V gene data show CDR1 as SGHVS and CDR2 as FNYEAQ. DNA of the CDR3: TGTGCCAGCAGCTTAGACCCCACCCGCAATGAGCAGTTCTTC. As protein: CASSLDPTRNEQFF. Supplemented by reference TRBV7-6 and TRBJ2-1, the full variable domain reads GAGVSQSPRYKVTKRGQDVALRCDPISGHVSLYWYRQALGQGPEFLTYFNYEAQQDKSGLPNDRFSAERPEGSISTLTIQRTEQRDSAMYRCASSLDPTRNEQFFGPGTRLTVL.

CDR3 region: CASSAIVGGNGYTF. CDR3 DNA sequence: TGTGCCAGCAGCGCAATCGTGGGGGGAAATGGCTACACCTTC. The chain combines TRBV9 with TRBJ1-2; a possible D gene is TRBD1 (5 bases). CDR1 and CDR2 (germline): SGDLS, YYNGEE. The length of the CDR3 is 14 residues. The V and J ends lost 3 bases and 6 bases respectively, with 15 bases between them.

This rearrangement joins TRBV5-1 to TRBJ2-5; possible D gene TRBD2, 6 bases. Germline CDR1 is SGHRS and CDR2 is YFSETQ. V dropped 0 bases and J dropped 1 base, with 7 bases sitting between them. This CDR3 is built from 14 residues. CDR3 loop: CASSLAGSQETQYF. The CDR3 DNA follows: TGCGCCAGCAGCTTGGCCGGGAGCCAAGAGACCCAGTACTTC.

The V and J genes are TRBV6-5 and TRBJ2-2; D not certain. V lost 0 bases, J lost 4 bases, and 12 bases lay in between. Germline CDR1 reads MNHEY; CDR2 reads SVGAGI. This CDR3 has 16 residues. CDR3 loop: CASSYSHGYGTGELFF. The CDR3 DNA follows: TGTGCCAGCAGTTACTCGCACGGGTATGGCACCGGGGAGCTGTTTTTT.

This clone was counted between two and nine times. V usage is TRBV19 and J usage is TRBJ1-5, with 7 bases aligning to TRBD1. V was pared by 7 bases and J by 6 bases, with 9 bases of the junction left unmatched. Germline V gene sequence: CDR1 LNHDA, CDR2 SQIVND (reference sequence). The CDR3 extends over 14 amino acids. The CDR3 nucleotides are TGTGCCAGTATCGGCCAGGGGGAAGGTCAGCCCCAGCATTTT. It specifies CASIGQGEGQPQHF.

The chain uses TRBV4-3 and TRBJ2-3; 7 nucleotides agree with TRBD2. Germline CDR1 reads LGHNA; CDR2 reads YSLEER. V trimming: 1 base; J trimming: 1 base; junction bases outside the gene matches: 5. The CDR3 has 16 amino acids. CDR3 sequence: CASSQGAGRGTDTQYF. The CDR3 coding sequence is TGCGCCAGCAGCCAAGGGGCAGGGAGGGGCACAGATACGCAGTATTTT.

The V and J genes are TRBV5-1 and TRBJ2-3, with TRBD1 as a possible D gene (5 bases). Trimming stripped 1 base from V and 2 bases from J, with 8 bases between. The CDR3 length is 14 residues. CDR1 and CDR2 from the germline V gene are SGHRS and YFSETQ. CDR3 region: CASSLQGYTDTQYF. CDR3 bases: TGCGCCAGCAGCTTGCAGGGCTACACAGATACGCAGTATTTT.

The gene calls are TRBV18 and TRBJ2-7; 13 bases fit TRBD2. V trimming: 0 bases; J trimming: 7 bases; junction bases outside the gene matches: 6. This CDR3 contains 16 residues. Germline-derived CDR1 and CDR2 are KGHSH and LQKENI. The CDR3 DNA is TGTGCCAGCTCACCACCAAGGACTAGCGGGAGTTGGGAGCAGTACTTC. It codes for CASSPPRTSGSWEQYF. The full variable domain, completed using reference TRBV18 and TRBJ2-7, is NAGVMQNPRHLVRRRGQEARLRCSPMKGHSHVYWYRQLPEEGLKFMVYLQKENIIDESGMPKERFSAEFPKEGPSILRIQQVVRGDSAAYFCASSPPRTSGSWEQYFGPGTRLTVT.

The chain couples TRBV6-5 to TRBJ1-2; D is ambiguous. The CDR3 is 15 amino acids. Germline V gene lookup returns CDR1 MNHEY and CDR2 SVGAGI. Trimming stripped 0 bases from V and 2 bases from J, with 10 bases between. CDR3: CASSYSAGPNYGYTF. CDR3 bases: TGTGCCAGCAGTTACTCGGCAGGTCCAAACTATGGCTACACCTTC.